The 11 T cell receptor beta chains listed next were all sequenced from one sample in a study of Graves' ophthalmopathy and Graves' hyperthyroidism. RNA transcripts yielded amplified TCR beta CDR3 regions. The first round was an RT-PCR with HTBI primers, and the second round was a multiplex PCR. From the multiplex PCR reads, TCRdb called clonotypes with MiXCR, one entry per CDR3 protein. This sample yields about 590,000 distinct CDR3 sequences, of which about 35% are seen a single time; 3.5% to 4.5% belongs to the top ten. Sequencing was performed on peripheral blood or thyroid tissue (not recorded which). The source of these receptors is an adult man with Graves' hyperthyroidism.

V usage is TRBV29-1 and J usage is TRBJ1-5; D is undetermined. Germline CDR1 and CDR2: SQVTM and ANQGSEA. V was clipped by 4 bases and J by 11 bases, with 15 bases between them. The CDR3 extends over 12 amino acids. CDR3: CSVAQRQETQHF. Written as DNA, the CDR3 is TGCAGCGTTGCCCAGCGGCAAGAGACCCAGCATTTT.

V gene TRBV30 combines with J gene TRBJ2-7, with TRBD1 matching 8 bases. The CDR3 totals 13 residues. With 1 base clipped from V and 3 bases from J, the junction kept 2 bases outside the gene matches. Germline assignment: CDR1 GTSNPN and CDR2 SVGIG (reference sequence). CDR3 sequence (DNA): TGTGCCTGGAGTGACAGGGGGGACTACGAGCAGTACTTC. Its translation is CAWSDRGDYEQYF.

This clonotype was detected ten times or more. V is TRBV7-9 and J is TRBJ1-2; D might be TRBD1 (5 bases). The V gene lost 7 bases and the J gene lost 11 bases, with 14 bases spanning the gap. The germline V gene encodes CDR1 SEHNR and CDR2 FQNEAQ (reference sequence). CDR3 length equals 11 residues. The CDR3: CASTIDGGYTF. The CDR3 DNA sequence: TGTGCCAGCACCATTGACGGGGGATACACCTTC.

This clonotype was recorded many times. This chain joins TRBV12-3 or TRBV12-4 and TRBJ1-4; no reliable D call. V dropped 5 bases and J dropped 13 bases, with 17 bases sitting between them. CDR3 length: 13 residues. In DNA form, the CDR3 reads TGTGCCAGCAGTACCACCGGGTCCGGACGACTGTTTTTT. It encodes CASSTTGSGRLFF.

The chain is built from TRBV11-3 and TRBJ2-5; D might be TRBD2 (5 bases). V shed 9 bases and J shed 9 bases, with 17 bases lying between them. Germline V gene sequence: CDR1 SGHNT, CDR2 YENEEA. The CDR3 extends over 12 amino acids. CDR3 nucleotides: TGTGCCAGTCACGTCTCGACCGGGGCCCAGTACTTC. It translates to CASHVSTGAQYF.

As regards this clonotype: The germline gene is not matched at one end of the junction; a read error may be the cause. V gene TRBV12-3 or TRBV12-4 combines with J gene TRBJ1-1, with 9 bases aligning to TRBD1. The CDR3 is 13 amino acids. The CDR3 nucleotides are TGTGCCAGCAGTGTCACAGGGGGCACTGGAGCTTTCTTT. Translating it yields CASSVTGGTGAFF.

With respect to this clonotype: The germline gene is not matched at one end of the junction; a read error may be the cause. The chain recombines TRBV24-1 with TRBJ2-7, with D possibly being TRBD1 or TRBD2 (5 bases each). The CDR3 consists of 13 residues. Germline V lookup: CDR1 KGHDR, CDR2 SFDVKD. The CDR3 nucleotides read TGTGCCACCAGTGGTTTGGGGGCCTACGAGCAGTACTTC. Translated, it gives CATSGLGAYEQYF.

V and J are TRBV27 and TRBJ2-5, with D perhaps assigned TRBD1 or TRBD2 (5 bases each). The length of the CDR3 is 17 residues. In germline, CDR1 is MNHEY, CDR2 SMNVEV (reference sequence). Trimming removed 1 base at V and 5 bases at J, with 20 bases between. CDR3 protein: CASSLLSYGTKVETQYF. CDR3 DNA sequence: TGTGCCAGCAGTTTATTGTCATACGGGACGAAAGTTGAGACCCAGTACTTC.

This clonotype was seen many times. This chain uses TRBV5-5 with TRBJ1-1; D remains ambiguous. V lost 1 base, J lost 4 bases, and 11 bases lay in between. The CDR3 spans 14 residues. Germline V gene lookup returns CDR1 SGHKS and CDR2 YYEKEE (reference sequence). The CDR3 sequence is CASSLFTVATEAFF. CDR3 coding DNA: TGTGCCAGCAGCTTGTTTACAGTCGCCACTGAAGCTTTCTTT.

In regard to this clonotype: The junction does not match germline at one end; this may be a read error. V and J are TRBV2 and TRBJ1-4; a weak D match, TRBD1 (5 bases). CDR3 length equals 13 residues. The germline V gene has CDR1 SNHLY and CDR2 FYNNEI. The DNA of the CDR3 is TGTGTCAGCAGTGAGGAGGGGAATGAAAGACTGTTTTTT. It is translated as CVSSEEGNERLFF.

The chain carries TRBV2 and TRBJ1-5; possible D gene TRBD1, 5 bases. The germline V and J ends were trimmed by 1 base and 6 bases, with 10 bases remaining between them. The CDR3 covers 14 residues. CDR1 and CDR2 (germline): SNHLY, FYNNEI. CDR3 residues: CASSEEGLFQPQHF. CDR3 DNA sequence: TGTGCCAGCAGTGAAGAGGGGTTGTTTCAGCCCCAGCATTTT.